The subject of this entry is one TCR beta chain. As originally analysed: Amplification of reference gene primers was used by the study to estimate nucleated cell counts. Here immunoSEQ multiplex PCR was the method, and the copy in TCRdb shows in-frame clones only, minus some. V and J calls and clone size are given by that table; D and trimming were obtained from the DNA. Of tens of thousands of clones listed, around 90% are singletons. The sample belongs to a study of blood T cell repertoires in COVID-19. Study at large: Researchers got acute and convalescent COVID-19 samples from the United States, Italy and Spain. T cells, B-cell-depleted T cells, or PBMCs provided the cDNA or gDNA that served as material.

Trimming took 5 bases from V and 3 from J, leaving 11 bases between them. From germline, CDR1 is SGHTA and CDR2 FQGNSA. CDR3 size: 15 residues. Sample: peripheral blood. This receptor was identified in an elderly man with acute or convalescent COVID-19. This chain joins TRBV7-2 and TRBJ1-6; D call uncertain. CDR3 residues: CASSLGRVYNSPLHF. CDR3 coding DNA: TGTGCCAGCAGCCTAGGTCGGGTCTATAATTCACCCCTCCACTTT.